There are many counts of the clone carrying this T cell receptor beta chain. Trimming took off 6 bases at V and 4 bases at J, with 19 bases between the two ends. The V gene's germline CDR1 is MNHNS and CDR2 SASEGT. This CDR3 has 16 residues. This sample was included in a study of T cells in Graves' hyperthyroidism and ophthalmopathy. There were TCR beta CDR3 regions amplified from RNA transcripts. During a first-round RT-PCR of the TCR CDR3, the HTBI primer set was used. TCRdb reprocessed the multiplex PCR reads with MiXCR, giving one entry per CDR3 protein. The data show approximately 740,000 distinct CDR3 sequences, 12% to 15% seen once.

The rearrangement joins TRBV6-1 to TRBJ1-5; the D gene is possibly TRBD1 (5 bases). Sequencing used blood. This TCR derives from a woman younger than 35 with Graves' hyperthyroidism. CDR3 loop: CASSAQGNLPNQPQHF. The CDR3 coding sequence is TGTGCCAGCAGCGCCCAGGGAAACCTCCCTAATCAGCCCCAGCATTTT.